This T cell receptor beta chain came from a study of neurological immune-mediated disorders. TCRdb redid the calling of the 5' RACE reads with MiXCR, one entry per CDR3 protein. In the table there are 65,000 to 90,000 distinct CDR3 sequences, about 9.3% of which are singletons. Germline CDR1 reads SGHRS; CDR2 reads YFSETQ. This CDR3 is 17 amino acids long. A note on this clonotype: Compared with germline, one end of the junction differs, possibly owing to a read error.

The V and J genes are TRBV5-1 and TRBJ2-3; D may be TRBD1 or TRBD2 (5 bases each). The specimen sequenced was PBMCs. The TCR was taken from a man between 40 and 49 years old in good health. The CDR3 is CASSLSGPGTDTDTQYF. The CDR3 DNA reads TGCGCCAGCAGCTTGAGTGGGCCAGGGACGGACACAGATACCCAGTATTTT.